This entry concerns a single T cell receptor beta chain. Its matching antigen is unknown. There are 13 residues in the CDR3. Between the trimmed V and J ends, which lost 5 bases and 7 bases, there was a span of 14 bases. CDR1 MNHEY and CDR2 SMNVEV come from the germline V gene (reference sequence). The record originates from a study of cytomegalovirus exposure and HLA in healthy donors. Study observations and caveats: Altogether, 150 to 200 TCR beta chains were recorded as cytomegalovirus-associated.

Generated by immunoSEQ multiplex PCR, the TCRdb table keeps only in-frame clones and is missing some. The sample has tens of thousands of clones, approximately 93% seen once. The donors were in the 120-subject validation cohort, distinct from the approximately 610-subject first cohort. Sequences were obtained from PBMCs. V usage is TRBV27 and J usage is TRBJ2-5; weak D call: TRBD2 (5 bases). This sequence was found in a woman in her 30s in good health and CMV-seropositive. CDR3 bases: TGTGCCAGCAGTCCCGCGGGTTCGGCGACCCAGTACTTC. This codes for CASSPAGSATQYF.